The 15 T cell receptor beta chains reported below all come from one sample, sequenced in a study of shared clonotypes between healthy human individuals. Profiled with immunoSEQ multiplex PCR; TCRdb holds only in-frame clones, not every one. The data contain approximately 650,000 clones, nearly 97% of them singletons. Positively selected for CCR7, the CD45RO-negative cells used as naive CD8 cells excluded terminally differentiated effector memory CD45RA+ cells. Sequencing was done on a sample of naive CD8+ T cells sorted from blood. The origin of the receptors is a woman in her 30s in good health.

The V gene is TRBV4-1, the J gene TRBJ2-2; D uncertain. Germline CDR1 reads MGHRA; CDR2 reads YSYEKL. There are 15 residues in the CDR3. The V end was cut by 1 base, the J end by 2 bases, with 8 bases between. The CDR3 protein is CASSQVGSNTGELFF. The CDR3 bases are TGCGCCAGCAGCCAAGTTGGCAGTAACACCGGGGAGCTGTTTTTT.

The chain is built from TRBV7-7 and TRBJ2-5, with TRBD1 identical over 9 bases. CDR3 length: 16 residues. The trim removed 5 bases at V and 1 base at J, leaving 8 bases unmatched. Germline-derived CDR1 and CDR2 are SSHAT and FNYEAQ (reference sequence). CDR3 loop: CASSKEGTGIQETQYF. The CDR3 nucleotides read TGTGCCAGCAGCAAAGAGGGGACAGGGATCCAAGAGACCCAGTACTTC. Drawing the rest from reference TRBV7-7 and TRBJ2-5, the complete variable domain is GAGVSQSPRYKVTKRGQDVTLRCDPISSHATLYWYQQALGQGPEFLTYFNYEAQPDKSGLPSDRFSAERPEGSISTLTIQRTEQRDSAMYRCASSKEGTGIQETQYFGPGTRLLVL.

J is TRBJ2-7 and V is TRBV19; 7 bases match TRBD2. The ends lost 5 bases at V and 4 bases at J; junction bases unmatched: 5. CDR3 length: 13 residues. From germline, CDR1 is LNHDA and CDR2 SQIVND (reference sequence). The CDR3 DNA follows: TGTGCCAGTAGTGCGGGAGCACAGTACGAGCAGTACTTC. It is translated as CASSAGAQYEQYF.

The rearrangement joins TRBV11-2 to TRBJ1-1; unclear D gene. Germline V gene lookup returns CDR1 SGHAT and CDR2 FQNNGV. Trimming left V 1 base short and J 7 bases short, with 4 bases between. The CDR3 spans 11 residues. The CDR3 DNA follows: TGTGCCAGCAGCTTAGGGGATGAAGCTTTCTTT. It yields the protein CASSLGDEAFF.

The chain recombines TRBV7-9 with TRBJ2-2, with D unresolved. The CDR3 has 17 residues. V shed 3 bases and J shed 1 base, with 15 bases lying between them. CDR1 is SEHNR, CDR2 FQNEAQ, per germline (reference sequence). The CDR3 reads CASSFNPLEMNTGELFF. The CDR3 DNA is TGTGCCAGCAGCTTTAACCCGCTAGAAATGAACACCGGGGAGCTGTTTTTT.

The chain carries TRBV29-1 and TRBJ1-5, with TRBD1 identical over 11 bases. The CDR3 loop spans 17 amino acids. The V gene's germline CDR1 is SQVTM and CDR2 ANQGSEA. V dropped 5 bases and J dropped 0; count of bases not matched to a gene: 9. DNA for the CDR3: TGCAGCGTTTTCCCGGCGGACAGGGGGCATAGCAATCAGCCCCAGCATTTT. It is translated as CSVFPADRGHSNQPQHF.

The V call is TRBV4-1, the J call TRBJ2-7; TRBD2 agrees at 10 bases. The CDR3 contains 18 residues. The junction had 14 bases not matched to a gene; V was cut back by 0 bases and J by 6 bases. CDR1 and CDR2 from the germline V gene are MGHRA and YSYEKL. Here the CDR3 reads CASSQDHLRHLAGVEQYF. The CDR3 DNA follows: TGCGCCAGCAGCCAAGATCACCTTCGCCACCTAGCGGGAGTCGAGCAGTACTTC.

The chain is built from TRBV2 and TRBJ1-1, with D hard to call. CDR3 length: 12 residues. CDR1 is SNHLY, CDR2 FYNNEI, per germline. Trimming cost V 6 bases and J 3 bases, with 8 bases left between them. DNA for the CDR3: TGTGCCAGCAGGAATCTGCACACTGAAGCTTTCTTT. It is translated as CASRNLHTEAFF.

The CDR3 region has the DNA TGTGCCAGCAGCTTGCCCGGTAGGGGTACTGAAGCTTTCTTT. It is translated as CASSLPGRGTEAFF. V and J are TRBV5-4 and TRBJ1-1; D might be TRBD1 (5 bases). Germline V gives CDR1 SGHNT, CDR2 YYREEE (reference sequence). V was clipped by 1 base and J by 5 bases, with 12 bases between them. The CDR3 totals 14 residues.

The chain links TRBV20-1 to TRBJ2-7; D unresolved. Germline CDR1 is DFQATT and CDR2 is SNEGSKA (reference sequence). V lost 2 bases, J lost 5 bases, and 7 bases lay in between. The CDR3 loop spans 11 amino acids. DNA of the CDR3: TGCAGTGCTAGAACGGAGAACGAGCAGTACTTC. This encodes CSARTENEQYF.

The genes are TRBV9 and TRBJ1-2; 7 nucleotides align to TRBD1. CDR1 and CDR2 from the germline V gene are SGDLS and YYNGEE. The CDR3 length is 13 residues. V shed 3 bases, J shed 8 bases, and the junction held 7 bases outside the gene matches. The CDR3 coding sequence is TGTGCCAGCAGCGCCGAGGACAGGCGGGGCTACACCTTC. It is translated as CASSAEDRRGYTF.

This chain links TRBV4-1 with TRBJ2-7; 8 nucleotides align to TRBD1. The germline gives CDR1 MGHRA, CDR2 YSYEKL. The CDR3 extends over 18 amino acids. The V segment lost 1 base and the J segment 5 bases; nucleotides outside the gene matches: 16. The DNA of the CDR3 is TGCGCCAGCAGCCAAGTCATAGTCGGCCGGGACAGGCCGAACGAGCAGTACTTC. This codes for CASSQVIVGRDRPNEQYF.

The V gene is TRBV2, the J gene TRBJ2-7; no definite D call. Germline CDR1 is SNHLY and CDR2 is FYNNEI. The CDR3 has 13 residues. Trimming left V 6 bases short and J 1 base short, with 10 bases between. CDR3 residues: CASRSIESYEQYF. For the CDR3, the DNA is TGTGCCAGCAGATCTATTGAATCCTACGAGCAGTACTTC.

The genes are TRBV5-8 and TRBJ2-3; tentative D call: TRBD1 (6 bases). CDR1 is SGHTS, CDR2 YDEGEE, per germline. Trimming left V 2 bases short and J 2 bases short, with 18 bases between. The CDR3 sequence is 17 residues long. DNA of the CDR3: TGTGCCAGCAGCTTCACGTTTATAAGGGACACCACAGATACGCAGTATTTT. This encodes CASSFTFIRDTTDTQYF. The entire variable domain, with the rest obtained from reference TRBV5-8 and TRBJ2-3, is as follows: EAGVTQSPTHLIKTRGQQATLRCSPISGHTSVYWYQQALGLGLQFLLWYDEGEERNRGNFPPRFSGRQFPNYSSELNVNALELEDSALYLCASSFTFIRDTTDTQYFGPGTRLTVL.

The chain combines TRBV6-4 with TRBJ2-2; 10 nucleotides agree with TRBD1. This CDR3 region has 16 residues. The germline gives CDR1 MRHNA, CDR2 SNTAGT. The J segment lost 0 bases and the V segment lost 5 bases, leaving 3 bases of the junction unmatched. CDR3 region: CASSKGQGTNTGELFF. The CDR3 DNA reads TGTGCCAGCAGTAAGGGACAGGGGACGAACACCGGGGAGCTGTTTTTT.